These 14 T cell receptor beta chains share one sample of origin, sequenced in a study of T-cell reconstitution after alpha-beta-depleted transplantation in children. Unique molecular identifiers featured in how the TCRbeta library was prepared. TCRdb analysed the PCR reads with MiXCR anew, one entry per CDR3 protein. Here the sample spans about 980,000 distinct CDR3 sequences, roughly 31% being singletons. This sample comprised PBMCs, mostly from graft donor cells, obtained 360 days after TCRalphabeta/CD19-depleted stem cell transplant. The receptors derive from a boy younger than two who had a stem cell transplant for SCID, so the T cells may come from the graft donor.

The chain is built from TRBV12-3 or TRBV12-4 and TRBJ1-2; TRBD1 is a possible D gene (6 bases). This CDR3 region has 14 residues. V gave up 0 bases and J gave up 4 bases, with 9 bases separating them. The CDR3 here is CASSLAPRGYGYTF. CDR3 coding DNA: TGTGCCAGCAGTTTAGCGCCCAGGGGCTATGGCTACACCTTC.

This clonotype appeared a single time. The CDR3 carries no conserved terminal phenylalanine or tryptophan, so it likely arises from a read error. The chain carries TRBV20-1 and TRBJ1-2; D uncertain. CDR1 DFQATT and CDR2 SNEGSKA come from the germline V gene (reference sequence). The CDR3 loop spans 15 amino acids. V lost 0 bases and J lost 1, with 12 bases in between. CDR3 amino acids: CSARDRKANNYGYTI. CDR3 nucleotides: TGCAGTGCTAGAGATCGAAAGGCGAATAACTATGGCTACACCATC.

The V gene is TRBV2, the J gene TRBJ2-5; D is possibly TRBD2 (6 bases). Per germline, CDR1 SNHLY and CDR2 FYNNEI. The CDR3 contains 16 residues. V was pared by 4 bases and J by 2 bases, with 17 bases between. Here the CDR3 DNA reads TGTGCCAGCAGTGTTCGGGGGACGGGGGAGCAAGAGACCCAGTACTTC. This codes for CASSVRGTGEQETQYF.

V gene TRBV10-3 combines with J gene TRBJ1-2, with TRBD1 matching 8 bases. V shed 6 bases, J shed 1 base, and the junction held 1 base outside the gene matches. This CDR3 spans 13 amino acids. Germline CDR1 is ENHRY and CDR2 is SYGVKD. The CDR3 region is CAISTGGNYGYTF. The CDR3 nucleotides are TGTGCCATCAGCACAGGGGGTAACTATGGCTACACCTTC.

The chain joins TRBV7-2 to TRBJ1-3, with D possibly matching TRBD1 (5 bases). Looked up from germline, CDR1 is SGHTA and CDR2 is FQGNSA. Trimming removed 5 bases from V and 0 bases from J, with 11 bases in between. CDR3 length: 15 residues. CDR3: CASSREGLSGNTIYF. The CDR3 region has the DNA TGTGCCAGCAGCAGGGAGGGGCTCTCTGGAAACACCATATATTTT.

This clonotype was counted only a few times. The CDR3 region is CASSLPGSGEQFF. The DNA for the CDR3 is TGCGCCAGCAGCTTGCCCGGGTCTGGTGAGCAGTTCTTC. This chain uses TRBV5-1 with TRBJ2-1; no firm D call. The CDR3 covers 13 residues. V was cut by 1 base and J by 9 bases, with 11 bases left in between. From germline, CDR1 is SGHRS and CDR2 YFSETQ.

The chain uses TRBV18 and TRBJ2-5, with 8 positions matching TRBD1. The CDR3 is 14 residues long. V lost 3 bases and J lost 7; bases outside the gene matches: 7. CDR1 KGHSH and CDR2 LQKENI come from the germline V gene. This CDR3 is CASSPRQGRGTQYF. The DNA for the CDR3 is TGTGCCAGCTCACCGAGACAGGGGAGAGGGACCCAGTACTTC.

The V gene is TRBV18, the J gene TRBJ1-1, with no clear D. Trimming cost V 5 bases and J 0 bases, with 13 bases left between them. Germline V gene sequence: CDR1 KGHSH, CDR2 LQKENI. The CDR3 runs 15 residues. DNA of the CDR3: TGTGCCAGCTCAACTTCATATCAAATGAACACTGAAGCTTTCTTT. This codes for CASSTSYQMNTEAFF.

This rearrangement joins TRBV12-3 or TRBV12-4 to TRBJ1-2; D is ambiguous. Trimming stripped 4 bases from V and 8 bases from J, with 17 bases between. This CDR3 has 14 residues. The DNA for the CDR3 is TGTGCCAGCAGTTCCCCTCTAGCGTTAAGGGGCTACACCTTC. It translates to CASSSPLALRGYTF.

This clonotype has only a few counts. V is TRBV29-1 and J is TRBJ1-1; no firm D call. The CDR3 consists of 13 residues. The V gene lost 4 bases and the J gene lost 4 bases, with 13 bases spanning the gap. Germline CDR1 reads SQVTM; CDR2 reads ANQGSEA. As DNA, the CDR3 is TGCAGCGTTGGCGGGCCTTTCCGCACTGAAGCTTTCTTT. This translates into CSVGGPFRTEAFF.

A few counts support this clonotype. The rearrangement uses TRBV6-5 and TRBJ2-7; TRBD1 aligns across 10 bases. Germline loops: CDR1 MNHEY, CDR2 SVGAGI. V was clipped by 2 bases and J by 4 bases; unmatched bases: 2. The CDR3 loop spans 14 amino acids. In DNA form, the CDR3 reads TGTGCCAGCAGTTACCAGGACAGGGGGTACGAGCAGTACTTC. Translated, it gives CASSYQDRGYEQYF.

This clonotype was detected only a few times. The CDR3 coding sequence is TGTGCCAGCAGCTTAATTCCCACAGGGAGGAAGAAACTGTTTTTT. Protein: CASSLIPTGRKKLFF. J is TRBJ1-4 and V is TRBV7-9; perhaps TRBD1 as D (6 bases). This CDR3 comprises 15 residues. The V end lost 2 bases, the J end lost 11 bases, and 18 bases lay between the germline ends. The V gene's germline CDR1 is SEHNR and CDR2 FQNEAQ (reference sequence).

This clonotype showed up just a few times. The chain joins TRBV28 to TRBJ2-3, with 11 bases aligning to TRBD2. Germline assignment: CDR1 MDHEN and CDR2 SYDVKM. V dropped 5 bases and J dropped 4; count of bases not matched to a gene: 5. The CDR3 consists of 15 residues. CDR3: CASSLPGLAADTQYF. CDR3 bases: TGTGCCAGCAGTCTCCCGGGACTAGCGGCAGATACGCAGTATTTT.

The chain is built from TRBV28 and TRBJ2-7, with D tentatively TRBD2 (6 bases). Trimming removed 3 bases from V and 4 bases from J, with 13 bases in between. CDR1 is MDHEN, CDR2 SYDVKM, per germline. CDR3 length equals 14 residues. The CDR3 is CASSFGSFNYEQYF. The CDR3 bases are TGTGCCAGCAGTTTCGGGAGTTTTAATTACGAGCAGTACTTC.